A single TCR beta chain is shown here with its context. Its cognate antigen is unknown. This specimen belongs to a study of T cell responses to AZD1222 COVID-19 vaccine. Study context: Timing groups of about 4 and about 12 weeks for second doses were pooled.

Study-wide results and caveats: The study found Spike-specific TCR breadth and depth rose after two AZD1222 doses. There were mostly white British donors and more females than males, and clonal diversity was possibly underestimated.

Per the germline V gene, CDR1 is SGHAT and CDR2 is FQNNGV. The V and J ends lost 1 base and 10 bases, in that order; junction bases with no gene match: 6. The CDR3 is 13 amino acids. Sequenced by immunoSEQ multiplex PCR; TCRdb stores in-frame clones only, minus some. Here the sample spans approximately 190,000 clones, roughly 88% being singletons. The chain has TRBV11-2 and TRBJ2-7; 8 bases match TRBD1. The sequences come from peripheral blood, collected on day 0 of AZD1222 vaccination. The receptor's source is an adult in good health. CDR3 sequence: CASSLGDRSRQYF. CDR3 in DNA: TGTGCCAGCAGCTTAGGGGACAGGAGCCGCCAGTACTTC. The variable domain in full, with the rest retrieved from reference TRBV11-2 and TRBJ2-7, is EAGVAQSPRYKIIEKRQSVAFWCNPISGHATLYWYQQILGQGPKLLIQFQNNGVVDDSQLPKDRFSAERLKGVDSTLKIQPAKLEDSAVYLCASSLGDRSRQYFGPGTRLTVT.